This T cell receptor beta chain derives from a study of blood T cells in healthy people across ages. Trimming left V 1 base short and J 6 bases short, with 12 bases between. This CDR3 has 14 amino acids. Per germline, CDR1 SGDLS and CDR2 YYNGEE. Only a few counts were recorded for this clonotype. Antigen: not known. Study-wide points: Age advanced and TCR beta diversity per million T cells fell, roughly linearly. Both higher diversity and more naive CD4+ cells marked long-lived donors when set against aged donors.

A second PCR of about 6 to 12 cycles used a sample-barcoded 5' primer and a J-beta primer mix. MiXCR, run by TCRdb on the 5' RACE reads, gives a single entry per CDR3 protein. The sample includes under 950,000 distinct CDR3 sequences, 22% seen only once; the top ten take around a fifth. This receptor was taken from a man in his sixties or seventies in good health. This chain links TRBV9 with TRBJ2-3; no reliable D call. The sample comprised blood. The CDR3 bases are TGTGCCAGCAGCGTACGCCCGGGTTTGGATACGCAGTATTTT. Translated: CASSVRPGLDTQYF.